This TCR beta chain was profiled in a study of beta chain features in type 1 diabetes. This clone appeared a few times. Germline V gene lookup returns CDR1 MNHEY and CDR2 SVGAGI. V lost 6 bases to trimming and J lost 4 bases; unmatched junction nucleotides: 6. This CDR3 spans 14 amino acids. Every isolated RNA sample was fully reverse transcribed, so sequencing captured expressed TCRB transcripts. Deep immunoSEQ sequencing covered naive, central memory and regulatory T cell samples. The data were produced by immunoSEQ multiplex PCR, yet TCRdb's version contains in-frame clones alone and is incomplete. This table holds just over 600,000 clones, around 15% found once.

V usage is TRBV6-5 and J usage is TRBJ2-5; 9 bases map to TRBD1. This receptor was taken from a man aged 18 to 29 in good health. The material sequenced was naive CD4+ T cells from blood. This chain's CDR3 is CASSRGQGGETQYF. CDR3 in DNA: TGTGCCAGCAGCCGGGGACAGGGAGGAGAGACCCAGTACTTC.